What follows are 16 T cell receptor beta chains derived from one specimen sequenced in a study of T cells expressing NK-cell markers. TCRdb reworked the 5' RACE reads into one entry per CDR3 protein, no DNA. The repertoire table contains around 550,000 distinct CDR3 sequences. Sequenced: blood T cells: a sorted CD56 or NKG2C T cell subset, CD4+ or CD8+ T cells, or bulk PBMC T cells (not recorded which). Every receptor here comes from a man aged 18 to 29 in good health.

The chain recombines TRBV20-1 with TRBJ2-3; without DNA, the TCRdb call of TRBD2 cannot be checked. This CDR3 region has 14 residues. In germline, CDR1 is DFQATT, CDR2 SNEGSKA (reference sequence). CDR3 protein: CSASLAGGKDTQYF.

The V and J genes are TRBV12-3 or TRBV12-4 and TRBJ2-6. CDR3 length: 15 residues. CDR3 region: CASSLMGTGANVLTF.

The J gene is TRBJ2-4, the V gene TRBV11-2; TCRdb reports TRBD2, a call that lacks DNA to check it against. Germline V gene data show CDR1 as SGHAT and CDR2 as FQNNGV. The CDR3 runs 15 residues. The CDR3 protein is CASSLGLAAKNIQYF.

J is TRBJ2-3 and V is TRBV7-9; the TRBD1 assignment by TCRdb is unverifiable without DNA. Germline CDR1 SEHNR, CDR2 FQNEAQ (reference sequence). The CDR3 runs to 16 residues. The CDR3 sequence: CASSLVSDTITDTQYF.

The chain employs TRBV6-5 and TRBJ2-2; absent DNA, TCRdb's TRBD1 call cannot be checked. The CDR3 consists of 12 residues. From germline, CDR1 is MNHEY and CDR2 SVGAGI. CDR3 in amino acids: CASRPLTGELFF.

The chain couples TRBV11-2 to TRBJ2-1; TCRdb designates TRBD2, a call that cannot be tested without DNA. The CDR3 consists of 14 residues. Germline lookup yields CDR1 SGHAT and CDR2 FQNNGV. The CDR3 spells CASSAVRGYNEQFF.

The chain carries TRBV6-5 and TRBJ1-6; the D gene TCRdb calls, TRBD1, cannot be checked with no DNA. Germline values: CDR1 MNHEY, CDR2 SVGAGI. The CDR3 is 15 amino acids. The CDR3: CASSYSRRDNSPLHF.

CDR3 loop: CASHSAYGYTF. The chain carries TRBV19 and TRBJ1-2. Germline V gene data show CDR1 as LNHDA and CDR2 as SQIVND (reference sequence). The CDR3 contains 11 residues.

The rearrangement links TRBV29-1 to TRBJ2-3; TCRdb proposes TRBD2, but this gene call is untestable without DNA. From germline, CDR1 is SQVTM and CDR2 ANQGSEA. CDR3 length equals 14 residues. The CDR3 loop reads CSVEEGGSWDTQYF.

The chain combines TRBV5-1 with TRBJ2-7; TCRdb names TRBD1, which stays unverified in the absence of DNA. This CDR3 region has 15 residues. The germline CDR1 and CDR2 sequences are SGHRS and YFSETQ. CDR3 amino acids: CASSLGRFPSYEQYF.

V and J are TRBV12-3 or TRBV12-4 and TRBJ2-3; there is no DNA to check the TCRdb D call of TRBD1. The CDR3 has 14 residues. CDR3 loop: CASQSRLPTDTQYF.

The chain carries TRBV12-3 or TRBV12-4 and TRBJ2-1; TCRdb picks TRBD1, but there is no DNA to check that call. The CDR3 runs 16 residues. This CDR3 reads CASTLTLRLGYNEQFF.

This rearrangement joins TRBV3-1 to TRBJ2-4. Per the germline V gene, CDR1 is LGHDT and CDR2 is YNNKEL (reference sequence). This CDR3 has 12 residues. CDR3 protein: CASSWSQNIQYF. The variable domain in full, with the rest retrieved from reference TRBV3-1 and TRBJ2-4, is DTAVSQTPKYLVTQMGNDKSIKCEQNLGHDTMYWYKQDSKKFLKIMFSYNNKELIINETVPNRFSPKSPDKAHLNLHINSLELGDSAVYFCASSWSQNIQYFGAGTRLSVL.

The J gene is TRBJ2-2, the V gene TRBV20-1. CDR1 and CDR2 (germline): DFQATT, SNEGSKA (reference sequence). This CDR3 is built from 15 residues. The CDR3 loop is CSARDRSIWTGELFF.

V is TRBV6-1 and J is TRBJ1-1; TCRdb indicates TRBD1, and absent DNA this call remains unverified. This CDR3 is built from 14 residues. Germline values: CDR1 MNHNS, CDR2 SASEGT. The CDR3 is CASSEAVWSGAAFF.

The V gene is TRBV6-5, the J gene TRBJ1-2. CDR1 and CDR2 from the germline V gene are MNHEY and SVGAGI. The length of the CDR3 is 14 residues. CDR3: CASSSYTVNYGYTF.